A selection of T cell receptor beta chains follows, all from one sample in a study of blood T cell repertoires in COVID-19. Clones were read by immunoSEQ multiplex PCR, and TCRdb kept only the in-frame ones, dropping some. The sample records fewer than 200,000 clones, approximately 86% being singletons. What was sequenced was peripheral blood. These receptor sequences come from a woman older than 75 with COVID-19, enrolled during active disease. Both conserved end residues are part of each CDR3. The D gene is left open where the match is weak.

d_gene	v_gene	j_gene	CDR3aa	CDR3nt
-	TRBV19	TRBJ1-1	CASSMVGDEAFF	TGTGCCAGTAGTATGGTCGGGGATGAAGCTTTCTTT
-	TRBV9	TRBJ2-2	CASSPQGGLKNTGELFF	TGTGCCAGCAGCCCCCAGGGAGGACTAAAGAACACCGGGGAGCTGTTTTTT
TRBD1	TRBV19	TRBJ1-6	CASRIRDRDSPLHF	TGTGCCAGTAGGATCCGGGACAGGGATTCACCCCTCCACTTT
-	TRBV29-1	TRBJ2-6	CSVVSGANVLTF	TGCAGCGTTGTTAGTGGGGCCAACGTCCTGACTTTC
TRBD1	TRBV29-1	TRBJ1-2	CSVGGQGAGYGYTF	TGCAGCGTTGGGGGACAGGGGGCAGGCTATGGCTACACCTTC
-	TRBV28	TRBJ1-6	CASSLRGQYNSPLHF	TGTGCCAGCAGTTTAAGAGGCCAGTATAATTCACCCCTCCACTTT
TRBD2	TRBV9	TRBJ2-3	CASSVVGREDTQYF	TGTGCCAGCAGCGTAGTCGGGAGGGAAGATACGCAGTATTTT
-	TRBV6-6	TRBJ2-1	CASCLGASYNEQFF	TGTGCCAGCTGCTTGGGGGCCTCGTACAATGAGCAGTTCTTC
TRBD1	TRBV18	TRBJ2-1	CASSPGTASYNEQFF	TGTGCCAGCTCACCTGGGACAGCAAGCTACAATGAGCAGTTCTTC
TRBD1	TRBV11-3	TRBJ2-3	CASSLGRGGSADTQYF	TGTGCCAGCAGCTTGGGCCGAGGGGGCAGCGCAGATACGCAGTATTTT
-	TRBV7-3	TRBJ2-1	CASSNSLRSYNEQFF	TGTGCCAGCAGCAACAGCCTCCGCTCCTACAATGAGCAGTTCTTC
-	TRBV3-1/TRBV3-2	TRBJ1-2	CASSHRDTRFYGYTF	TGTGCCAGCAGCCATCGGGACACCCGCTTCTATGGCTACACCTTC
TRBD2	TRBV18	TRBJ2-7	CASSPGLAGAYEQYF	TGTGCCAGCTCACCGGGACTAGCGGGGGCCTACGAGCAGTACTTC
-	TRBV27	TRBJ2-3	CASSFGAGTSTDTQYF	TGTGCCAGCAGTTTTGGGGCGGGGACCAGCACAGATACGCAGTATTTT
TRBD2	TRBV2	TRBJ2-7	CASISGSSPDEQYF	TGTGCCAGCATTAGCGGGAGCTCTCCCGACGAGCAGTACTTC